What follows are 26 T cell receptor beta chains derived from one specimen sequenced in a study of cytomegalovirus exposure and HLA in healthy donors. The PCR used 60 Vbeta and 13 Jbeta primers. Method: immunoSEQ multiplex PCR; TCRdb's copy keeps in-frame clones and lacks some. The data contain some 95,000 clones, about four fifths of them singletons. The material sequenced was PBMCs. These receptors all come from a woman in her forties in good health and CMV-seropositive.

The V and J genes are TRBV28 and TRBJ1-2; 10 nucleotides line up with TRBD1. Germline CDR1 is MDHEN and CDR2 is SYDVKM. V was clipped by 7 bases and J by 6 bases; unmatched bases: 8. CDR3 length: 14 residues. This CDR3 is CASKSGQGVNGYTF. The CDR3 bases are TGTGCCAGCAAGAGCGGACAGGGGGTTAATGGCTACACCTTC.

The chain carries TRBV7-9 and TRBJ1-1; TRBD1 agrees at 8 bases. Unmatched junction bases numbered 8, after V lost 5 bases and J lost 6 bases. The V gene's germline CDR1 is SEHNR and CDR2 FQNEAQ (reference sequence). This CDR3 spans 14 amino acids. Here the CDR3 reads CASSASTGAAEAFF. DNA for the CDR3: TGTGCCAGCAGCGCATCGACAGGGGCCGCTGAAGCTTTCTTT.

With respect to this clone: Likely a read error: the CDR3 ends without its conserved phenylalanine or tryptophan. The DNA is omitted, as the CDR3 cannot be located on it reliably, and the CDR3 follows TCRdb's listing. The chain links TRBV15 to TRBJ1-1; TRBD1 reflects the table's D call only, with no check against the DNA. Germline V gene data show CDR1 as LNHNV and CDR2 as YYDKDF (reference sequence). The CDR3 spans 12 amino acids, including both terminal residues. CDR3: CATSRDQGTPDL.

This clone was observed a single time. This chain connects TRBV7-9 to TRBJ2-3; 10 bases are a match to TRBD1. Germline V gene data show CDR1 as SEHNR and CDR2 as FQNEAQ (reference sequence). The CDR3 has 16 amino acids. J was trimmed by 7 bases and V by 5 bases; bases with no gene match: 12. CDR3 residues: CASSELTGTGVHTQYF. CDR3 DNA sequence: TGTGCCAGCAGCGAGTTAACCGGGACAGGGGTTCATACGCAGTATTTT.

With respect to this clone: This sample also contains other DNA sequences that code for the same CDR3. The chain joins TRBV11-3 to TRBJ1-1, with 8 bases fitting TRBD1. Unmatched junction bases numbered 2, after V lost 5 bases and J lost 0 bases. CDR1 and CDR2 from the germline V gene are SGHNT and YENEEA. There are 14 residues in the CDR3. CDR3: CASSRQGMNTEAFF. For the CDR3, the DNA is TGTGCCAGCAGCCGACAGGGGATGAACACTGAAGCTTTCTTT.

For the CDR3, the DNA is TGCGCCAGCAGCCAAGCACACTCGGAGGGTGAAGCTTTCTTT. It translates to CASSQAHSEGEAFF. The chain links TRBV4-1 to TRBJ1-1, with D hard to call. The V end lost 1 base, the J end lost 7 bases, and 13 bases lay between the germline ends. Germline CDR1 is MGHRA and CDR2 is YSYEKL. CDR3 length equals 14 residues.

The J gene is TRBJ2-1, the V gene TRBV6-1; no definite D call. Germline lookup yields CDR1 MNHNS and CDR2 SASEGT. V lost 2 bases and J lost 4, with 6 bases in between. The CDR3 extends over 13 amino acids. The CDR3: CASSEYIYNEQFF. CDR3 nucleotides: TGTGCCAGCAGTGAATACATTTACAATGAGCAGTTCTTC.

This clone showed up just once. The V gene is TRBV6-1, the J gene TRBJ2-5; perhaps TRBD1 as D (6 bases). V was cut by 10 bases and J by 1 base, with 13 bases left in between. Germline CDR1 reads MNHNS; CDR2 reads SASEGT. This CDR3 has 13 residues. This CDR3 is CATNRVSQETQYF. The CDR3 bases are TGTGCCACCAACAGGGTGTCCCAAGAGACCCAGTACTTC.

The rearrangement links TRBV27 to TRBJ2-1; D is possibly TRBD2 (6 bases). The CDR3 has 14 residues. V lost 7 bases and J 6 bases, leaving 16 bases between the germline ends. Germline CDR1 MNHEY, CDR2 SMNVEV (reference sequence). The CDR3 DNA reads TGTGCCAGCAAACGGTCGGGACTCCTCAATGAGCAGTTCTTC. Encoded protein: CASKRSGLLNEQFF.

V usage is TRBV5-1 and J usage is TRBJ1-2; tentatively, D is TRBD1 (6 bases). V lost 4 bases to trimming and J lost 3 bases, with 16 bases between them. Per the germline V gene, CDR1 is SGHRS and CDR2 is YFSETQ. The CDR3 is 15 residues long. As DNA, the CDR3 is TGCGCCAGCAGCCGGTCCCAGGGGTTGCACTATGGCTACACCTTC. Translating gives CASSRSQGLHYGYTF.

This clone showed up just once. This sequence joins TRBV5-6 and TRBJ2-3; TRBD2 matches 10 bases. CDR1 is SGHDT, CDR2 YYEEEE, per germline. Trimming took 4 bases from V and 4 from J; bases not matched to a gene: 9. The length of the CDR3 is 16 residues. The CDR3 DNA sequence: TGTGCCAGCAGCCTGCGGGGGACTAGCGTGTCAGATACGCAGTATTTT. Translating gives CASSLRGTSVSDTQYF.

The V and J genes are TRBV20-1 and TRBJ2-1, with a weak D call TRBD1 (6 bases). Germline V gene lookup returns CDR1 DFQATT and CDR2 SNEGSKA (reference sequence). Trimming took off 6 bases at V and 6 bases at J, with 9 bases between the two ends. There are 11 residues in the CDR3. CDR3 sequence reads: CSAPDSNEQFF. The CDR3 DNA reads as TGCAGTGCCCCGGACAGCAATGAGCAGTTCTTC.

This chain joins TRBV19 and TRBJ2-1; maybe TRBD2 (5 bases). Per the germline V gene, CDR1 is LNHDA and CDR2 is SQIVND (reference sequence). Trimming cost V 5 bases and J 5 bases, with 13 bases left between them. There are 14 residues in the CDR3. This CDR3 reads CASSPTGSHNEQFF. The CDR3 DNA follows: TGTGCCAGTAGTCCTACGGGGTCTCACAATGAGCAGTTCTTC. Using reference TRBV19 and TRBJ2-1 for the parts outside the CDR3, the full variable domain is DGGITQSPKYLFRKEGQNVTLSCEQNLNHDAMYWYRQDPGQGLRLIYYSQIVNDFQKGDIAEGYSVSREKKESFPLTVTSAQKNPTAFYLCASSPTGSHNEQFFGPGTRLTVL.

The chain combines TRBV6-6 with TRBJ1-4, with a tentative D call TRBD1 (5 bases). The CDR3 is 12 residues long. Trimming left V 8 bases short and J 7 bases short, with 11 bases between. Germline V CDR1 and CDR2: MNHNY, SVGAGI (reference sequence). As DNA, the CDR3 is TGTGCCAGCGGTATCGGGGGTGAAAAACTGTTTTTT. Amino acid sequence: CASGIGGEKLFF.

This sequence joins TRBV6-5 and TRBJ2-1, with 7 bases fitting TRBD2. The CDR3 consists of 13 residues. V was clipped by 2 bases and J by 7 bases; unmatched bases: 2. Germline V gives CDR1 MNHEY, CDR2 SVGAGI. This CDR3 reads CASSYRTRNEQFF. CDR3 bases: TGTGCCAGCAGTTACCGGACTAGAAATGAGCAGTTCTTC.

This clone was observed a single time. The V call is TRBV5-5, the J call TRBJ2-1; 7 bases are a match to TRBD1. This CDR3 region has 16 residues. Germline V CDR1 and CDR2: SGHKS, YYEKEE (reference sequence). The junction had 6 bases not matched to a gene; V was cut back by 2 bases and J by 1 base. The DNA for the CDR3 is TGTGCCAGCAGCTTTTACAAGGACAGGTCCTACAATGAGCAGTTCTTC. Protein: CASSFYKDRSYNEQFF.

The chain carries TRBV5-1 and TRBJ1-2, with 11 positions matching TRBD1. The CDR3 length is 16 residues. Germline CDR1 is SGHRS and CDR2 is YFSETQ. V was pared by 4 bases and J by 6 bases, with 11 bases of the junction left unmatched. This CDR3 reads CASSKGGTGGFDGYTF. The CDR3 DNA reads as TGCGCCAGCAGCAAAGGAGGGACAGGGGGATTCGATGGCTACACCTTC.

V is TRBV28 and J is TRBJ2-2; 7 bases are a match to TRBD2. After removal of 11 bases from V and 4 bases from J, the junction contained 10 bases not matched to a gene. The CDR3 totals 14 residues. In germline, CDR1 is MDHEN, CDR2 SYDVKM. The DNA for the CDR3 is TGTGCCGTGGGCCTAGCGGAGATCACCGGGGAGCTGTTTTTT. Translating it yields CAVGLAEITGELFF.

This chain connects TRBV5-6 to TRBJ2-1; 8 nucleotides align to TRBD1. This CDR3 comprises 15 residues. V lost 3 bases and J lost 4; bases outside the gene matches: 6. Germline V CDR1 and CDR2: SGHDT, YYEEEE. The CDR3 sequence is CASSWTGFSYNEQFF. The CDR3 DNA sequence: TGTGCCAGCAGCTGGACAGGGTTCTCATACAATGAGCAGTTCTTC.

The J gene is TRBJ2-3, the V gene TRBV19; 9 bases line up with TRBD2. Germline-derived CDR1 and CDR2 are LNHDA and SQIVND (reference sequence). The CDR3 has 15 residues. V shed 7 bases and J 3 bases; nucleotides not matched to a gene: 8. The CDR3 sequence is CASTPRAGGTDTQYF. The CDR3 DNA reads TGTGCCAGTACTCCAAGAGCGGGAGGTACAGATACGCAGTATTTT.

This chain joins TRBV29-1 and TRBJ2-1, with 10 bases matching TRBD2. The length of the CDR3 is 14 residues. J gave up 7 bases and V 2 bases, and 5 bases lay outside the gene matches. CDR1 is SQVTM and CDR2 is ANQGSEA in the germline V gene. The CDR3 protein is CSVELAGAPNEQFF. The CDR3 region has the DNA TGCAGCGTTGAACTAGCGGGAGCACCTAATGAGCAGTTCTTC.

The chain joins TRBV5-1 to TRBJ1-2; possibly TRBD1 for D (5 bases). V was cut by 1 base and J by 0 bases, with 7 bases left in between. This CDR3 contains 14 residues. Germline loops: CDR1 SGHRS, CDR2 YFSETQ. CDR3 sequence: CASSLNRPNYGYTF. The CDR3 region has the DNA TGCGCCAGCAGCTTGAACAGGCCTAACTATGGCTACACCTTC.

This rearrangement joins TRBV4-1 to TRBJ2-5; 10 positions match TRBD1. The J call is in doubt because the DNA end fits TRBJ2-7 better. CDR3 length equals 16 residues. Germline V gives CDR1 MGHRA, CDR2 YSYEKL. DNA of the CDR3: TGCGCCAGCAGCCAGAGGGAGACAGGGGGCCTCTACGAGCAGTACTTC. This translates into CASSQRETGGLYEQYF.

The CDR3 DNA reads TGTGCCAGCAGAACTAGCGGGAGGGTTGCCGGGGAGCTGTTTTTT. Its translation is CASRTSGRVAGELFF. This sequence joins TRBV2 and TRBJ2-2, with 13 bases fitting TRBD2. Trimming removed 6 bases from V and 6 bases from J; junction bases left unmatched: 4. The CDR3 totals 15 residues. Germline loops: CDR1 SNHLY, CDR2 FYNNEI.

The chain uses TRBV14 and TRBJ2-3, with 11 bases that match TRBD2. The germline CDR1 and CDR2 sequences are SGHDN and FVKESK. The junction had 2 bases not matched to a gene; V was cut back by 1 base and J by 8 bases. There are 14 residues in the CDR3. The CDR3 is CASSQATSGTTQYF. As DNA, the CDR3 is TGTGCCAGCAGCCAAGCGACTAGCGGGACTACGCAGTATTTT.

This chain links TRBV11-3 with TRBJ1-2; D perhaps matches TRBD1 (5 bases). Germline V gives CDR1 SGHNT, CDR2 YENEEA. This CDR3 is built from 14 residues. Trimming shortened V by 1 base and J by 2 bases, and 8 bases separated the two germline ends. The CDR3 region has the DNA TGTGCCAGCAGCTTAGCAGGGATCAACTATGGCTACACCTTC. Translating it yields CASSLAGINYGYTF.